Reported below is one TCR beta chain. Its antigen is still unknown. The sample originates from a study of blood T cells in healthy people across ages. Study-wide context: About one barcoded beta molecule per two T cells was the capture yield of template switching.

Isolation per sample recovered at least 7 million PBMCs. Total RNA extracted from each sample amounted to at least 5 micrograms. Germline values: CDR1 LNHNV, CDR2 YYDKDF (reference sequence). This CDR3 region has 15 residues. Points from the study as a whole: The CMV status of each donor remained undetermined, and this could have confounded shifts in expanded clonotypes.

Using a J-beta primer mix together with a sample-barcoded 5' primer, a second PCR was run for about 7 to 12 cycles. TCRdb re-called the 5' RACE reads through MiXCR, storing one row per CDR3 protein. Among approximately 1,100,000 distinct CDR3 sequences listed, under 55% were seen once. The sequenced material came from blood. This TCR was recovered from a woman aged 60 to 75 in good health. The V and J genes are TRBV15 and TRBJ2-4; D uncertain. The J call is uncertain, as TRBJ2-7 better fits the DNA end. The CDR3: CATSRESGSAYEQYF. Written as DNA, the CDR3 is TGTGCCACCAGCAGAGAGTCGGGCAGTGCCTACGAGCAGTACTTC.